A single sample gave rise to the 19 T cell receptor beta chains below, sequenced in a study of Ad26.COV2.S vaccination and SARS-CoV-2 variants. As to treatment: some 19 received Ad26.COV2.S at low or high dose, single or two shots; 5 received placebo; per-sample allocation not given. Repertoires come from day 63 after the first vaccine or placebo injection. Method: immunoSEQ multiplex PCR; TCRdb's copy keeps in-frame clones and lacks some. In the table there are some 350,000 clones, more than 75% of which are singletons. The source material was peripheral blood, sampled in a trial of Ad26.COV2.S vaccine versus placebo. Receptor source: a person aged 18-60 years who received the Ad26.COV2.S COVID-19 vaccine or a placebo.

The gene calls are TRBV18 and TRBJ1-6; 10 positions agree with TRBD1. Germline values: CDR1 KGHSH, CDR2 LQKENI. This CDR3 has 21 residues. V dropped 2 bases and J dropped 3; count of bases not matched to a gene: 16. The CDR3 coding sequence is TGTGCCAGCTCACCAACGAGTGACCCGGGACAGGGGAGGTTCTATAATTCACCCCTCCACTTT. This gives the protein CASSPTSDPGQGRFYNSPLHF.

The J gene is TRBJ1-1, the V gene TRBV18; maybe TRBD1 (6 bases). CDR3 length equals 15 residues. Germline values: CDR1 KGHSH, CDR2 LQKENI. Deletions cut 2 bases from V and 0 bases from J, with 10 bases between. In DNA form, the CDR3 reads TGTGCCAGCTCACCAGGACAGCTAATGAACACTGAAGCTTTCTTT. This codes for CASSPGQLMNTEAFF.

The rearrangement links TRBV5-1 to TRBJ2-7; D is unresolved. Trimming took off 2 bases at V and 1 base at J, with 7 bases between the two ends. Germline-derived CDR1 and CDR2 are SGHRS and YFSETQ. CDR3 length equals 13 residues. CDR3 DNA: TGCGCCAGCAGCTTAAAGGCGTCCTACGAGCAGTACTTC. Translation: CASSLKASYEQYF.

The rearrangement links TRBV29-1 to TRBJ1-5; unclear D gene. Germline V lookup: CDR1 SQVTM, CDR2 ANQGSEA. CDR3 length: 12 amino acids. V was shortened by 4 bases and J by 0 bases, with 4 bases between the two germline ends. The CDR3 here is CSVVSSNQPQHF. The CDR3 DNA sequence: TGCAGCGTTGTGAGTAGCAATCAGCCCCAGCATTTT.

DNA for the CDR3: TGTGCCAGCAGTTTTTCAGATGGGAACACTGAAGCTTTCTTT. Amino acid sequence: CASSFSDGNTEAFF. The V and J genes are TRBV7-2 and TRBJ1-1; D remains unclear. V lost 6 bases to trimming and J lost 1 base, with 12 bases between them. CDR3 length equals 14 residues. Germline V gene data show CDR1 as SGHTA and CDR2 as FQGNSA.

This clone was picked up one time. The rearrangement joins TRBV4-1 to TRBJ1-3; 8 bases match TRBD1. V was clipped by 0 bases and J by 0 bases; unmatched bases: 7. Per the germline V gene, CDR1 is MGHRA and CDR2 is YSYEKL. The CDR3 totals 18 residues. In nucleotides, the CDR3 is TGCGCCAGCAGCCAAGACGGCGCAGGGGGCCTCTCTGGAAACACCATATATTTT. Translation: CASSQDGAGGLSGNTIYF.

The chain uses TRBV21-1 and TRBJ2-3; TRBD2, the table's D call, was not compared with the DNA. TRBV21-1 counts as a pseudogene. The CDR3 sequence is 24 residues long. The CDR3 DNA reads TGTGCCAGCAGCAAATTCCGACTTAGGCGGGACCGGCAGGAATTACCCTACTTCACAGATACGCAGTATTTT. It is translated as CASSKFRLRRDRQELPYFTDTQYF.

The rearrangement joins TRBV2 to TRBJ2-3; D remains unclear. V was clipped by 9 bases and J by 4 bases, with 8 bases between them. Germline assignment: CDR1 SNHLY and CDR2 FYNNEI. There are 11 residues in the CDR3. Here the CDR3 DNA reads TGTGCCAGGGGCTTCGCAGATACGCAGTATTTT. Its protein is CARGFADTQYF.

The chain has TRBV6-5 and TRBJ1-6; D gene unclear. The CDR3 has 14 amino acids. Germline CDR1 reads MNHEY; CDR2 reads SVGAGI. V lost 8 bases and J lost 10, with 18 bases in between. CDR3 DNA: TGTGCCAGCTCGAACTCCCCTCCTCGGTCACCCCTCCACTTT. Translated: CASSNSPPRSPLHF.

V and J are TRBV10-3 and TRBJ2-7, with unresolved D. The CDR3 is 13 amino acids. The V gene's germline CDR1 is ENHRY and CDR2 SYGVKD. The V end was cut by 2 bases, the J end by 2 bases, with 7 bases between. CDR3 amino acids: CAISEESPYEQYF. Written as DNA, the CDR3 is TGTGCCATCAGTGAGGAGTCCCCCTACGAGCAGTACTTC.

The chain is built from TRBV5-1 and TRBJ2-3; 9 bases are shared with TRBD2. Trimming at V came to 0 bases and at J to 1 base, leaving 3 bases not matched to a gene. The CDR3 sequence is 16 residues long. From germline, CDR1 is SGHRS and CDR2 YFSETQ. The CDR3 nucleotides read TGCGCCAGCAGCTTGGCCTTAGCGGGGGGCACAGATACGCAGTATTTT. Its protein product is CASSLALAGGTDTQYF.

The chain carries TRBV7-9 and TRBJ2-7; TRBD1 is a possible D gene (5 bases). CDR1 is SEHNR and CDR2 is FQNEAQ in the germline V gene (reference sequence). The CDR3 runs to 13 residues. The V end lost 5 bases, the J end lost 0 bases, and 8 bases lay between the germline ends. CDR3 protein: CASSGASSYEQYF. The CDR3 nucleotides are TGTGCCAGCAGCGGGGCTAGCTCCTACGAGCAGTACTTC.

This clone was counted ten times or more. The chain carries TRBV3-1 (or the pseudogene TRBV3-2) and TRBJ2-3; TRBD1 matches at 12 bases. Losses at the gene ends were 5 bases for V and 5 bases for J; bases not matched to a gene: 5. The CDR3 loop spans 15 amino acids. Per the germline V gene, CDR1 is LGHDT and CDR2 is YNNKEL (reference sequence). The chain's CDR3 is CASSSGQGALDTQYF. The CDR3 nucleotides are TGTGCCAGCAGCTCGGGACAGGGGGCCTTAGATACGCAGTATTTT.

The chain joins TRBV10-3 to TRBJ1-2; 10 bases align to TRBD1. J was trimmed by 2 bases and V by 4 bases; bases with no gene match: 1. CDR1 and CDR2 from the germline V gene are ENHRY and SYGVKD. The CDR3 length is 14 residues. CDR3 nucleotides: TGTGCCATCAGTGGGGACAGGGGAAACTATGGCTACACCTTC. Its protein is CAISGDRGNYGYTF.

This clone came up once. The chain combines TRBV6-1 with TRBJ2-1; 7 positions match TRBD2. The junction had 4 bases not matched to a gene; V was cut back by 1 base and J by 4 bases. Germline CDR1 and CDR2: MNHNS and SASEGT. The CDR3 is 15 residues long. The CDR3, as DNA: TGTGCCAGCAGTGAAGTGGGCGGGAGTTACAATGAGCAGTTCTTC. The encoded protein is CASSEVGGSYNEQFF.

The chain links TRBV11-3 to TRBJ1-2; unclear D gene. This CDR3 spans 15 amino acids. Germline V CDR1 and CDR2: SGHNT, YENEEA. The V gene lost 1 base and the J gene lost 4 bases, with 13 bases spanning the gap. The chain's CDR3 is CASSLGGRLTYGYTF. The CDR3 nucleotides are TGTGCCAGCAGCTTAGGAGGGCGCCTTACCTATGGCTACACCTTC.

V usage is TRBV7-8 and J usage is TRBJ2-1, with TRBD1 identical over 8 bases. Germline CDR1 SGHVS, CDR2 FQNEAQ. This CDR3 is built from 14 residues. V lost 3 bases and J lost 7; bases outside the gene matches: 5. The CDR3 coding sequence is TGTGCCAGCAGCTTCGACAGGGGTGTAAATGAGCAGTTCTTC. Translated, it gives CASSFDRGVNEQFF.

V and J are TRBV27 and TRBJ2-2, with 11 bases that match TRBD2. CDR3 length: 15 residues. V dropped 5 bases and J dropped 4; count of bases not matched to a gene: 3. Germline CDR1 and CDR2: MNHEY and SMNVEV (reference sequence). The CDR3 protein is CASSVSGGATGELFF. The CDR3 DNA reads as TGTGCCAGCAGTGTTAGCGGGGGGGCCACCGGGGAGCTGTTTTTT.

The chain has TRBV11-3 and TRBJ2-7; TRBD1 matches at 7 bases. Unmatched junction bases numbered 16, after V lost 0 bases and J lost 2 bases. The CDR3 totals 19 residues. Germline V gives CDR1 SGHNT, CDR2 YENEEA. The CDR3 region is CASSLDRGKGAHVPYEQYF. CDR3 sequence (DNA): TGTGCCAGCAGCTTAGATCGGGGTAAGGGGGCGCATGTTCCCTACGAGCAGTACTTC.